The 29 T cell receptor beta chains reported below all come from one sample, sequenced in a study of T cell responses to AZD1222 COVID-19 vaccine. Clones were sequenced by immunoSEQ multiplex PCR, and TCRdb holds only the in-frame ones, with some missing. The profile shows approximately 100,000 clones, approximately 87% of them singletons. The sequenced sample was peripheral blood, obtained on day 0 of AZD1222 vaccination. These TCRs come from an adult in good health.

The CDR3 nucleotides are TGTGCCAGCAGTGCTGTAAAGGAGACCCAGTACTTC. Translating it yields CASSAVKETQYF. This chain connects TRBV2 to TRBJ2-5; D gene ambiguous. Per germline, CDR1 SNHLY and CDR2 FYNNEI. The CDR3 is made up of 12 amino acids. Trimming removed 4 bases at V and 5 bases at J, with 8 bases between. Combining the CDR3 with reference TRBV2 and TRBJ2-5 gives the whole variable domain EPEVTQTPSHQVTQMGQEVILRCVPISNHLYFYWYRQILGQKVEFLVSFYNNEISEKSEIFDDQFSVERPDGSNFTLKIRSTKLEDSAMYFCASSAVKETQYFGPGTRLLVL.

This chain joins TRBV29-1 and TRBJ2-5, with 11 bases identical to TRBD2. CDR3 length: 13 amino acids. Germline values: CDR1 SQVTM, CDR2 ANQGSEA. Trimming at V came to 6 bases and at J to 5 bases, leaving 5 bases not matched to a gene. The CDR3 spells CSVVLAGAETQYF. The CDR3, as DNA: TGCAGCGTCGTACTAGCGGGAGCGGAGACCCAGTACTTC.

The rearrangement links TRBV19 to TRBJ2-4; D unclear. CDR1 and CDR2 (germline): LNHDA, SQIVND (reference sequence). V lost 0 bases and J 1 base, leaving 16 bases between the germline ends. The CDR3 covers 18 residues. CDR3 in DNA: TGTGCCAGTAGTATAGATATGGTGGCAGATGCCGCCAAAAACATTCAGTACTTC. It specifies CASSIDMVADAAKNIQYF.

This clone is a singleton in its sample. The chain is built from TRBV2 and TRBJ1-2; D uncertain. The germline V and J ends were trimmed by 1 base and 8 bases, with 14 bases remaining between them. In germline, CDR1 is SNHLY, CDR2 FYNNEI. The CDR3 loop spans 14 amino acids. The CDR3 protein is CASSEGYVPGGYTF. In DNA form, the CDR3 reads TGTGCCAGCAGTGAAGGATATGTGCCGGGAGGCTACACCTTC.

This CDR3 reads CASRKPTGPGTSGSYNEQFF. The CDR3 coding sequence is TGTGCCAGTAGGAAACCGACCGGACCTGGGACTAGCGGATCCTACAATGAGCAGTTCTTC. The chain joins TRBV19 to TRBJ2-1, with TRBD2 matching over 11 bases. Germline V gene lookup returns CDR1 LNHDA and CDR2 SQIVND (reference sequence). V was pared by 6 bases and J by 1 base, with 17 bases of the junction left unmatched. The length of the CDR3 is 20 residues.

The rearrangement uses TRBV14 and TRBJ1-1; the D gene is possibly TRBD1 (5 bases). The CDR3 covers 17 residues. Germline values: CDR1 SGHDN, CDR2 FVKESK. Trimming cost V 0 bases and J 1 base, with 15 bases left between them. The CDR3 DNA is TGTGCCAGCAGCCAAGATCGGGGAGGGGCCTGGAACACTGAAGCTTTCTTT. This gives the protein CASSQDRGGAWNTEAFF.

This clone has more than one count but fewer than ten. V usage is TRBV6-2 or TRBV6-3 and J usage is TRBJ2-7; 16 bases agree with TRBD2. This CDR3 is built from 15 residues. The V gene end was trimmed by 5 bases and the J gene end by 13 bases; junction bases not matched to a gene: 11. Germline CDR1 is MNHEY and CDR2 is SVGEGT. Written as DNA, the CDR3 is TGTGCCAGCAGTACAACCGGGACTAGCGGGAGGGCCCTCTACTTC. Residues: CASSTTGTSGRALYF.

The rearrangement links TRBV19 to TRBJ1-1, with TRBD1 identical over 7 bases. Germline V lookup: CDR1 LNHDA, CDR2 SQIVND (reference sequence). Trimming removed 3 bases from V and 1 base from J; junction bases left unmatched: 5. The CDR3 has 15 residues. In nucleotides, the CDR3 is TGTGCCAGTAGTATGAGGCAGGGGGGGAACACTGAAGCTTTCTTT. This encodes CASSMRQGGNTEAFF.

The rearrangement uses TRBV18 and TRBJ2-2; D unresolved. CDR1 KGHSH and CDR2 LQKENI come from the germline V gene. Trimming removed 2 bases from V and 0 bases from J, with 10 bases in between. This CDR3 region has 16 residues. The CDR3 sequence is CASSPYGLTNTGELFF. DNA for the CDR3: TGTGCCAGCTCACCATATGGATTAACGAACACCGGGGAGCTGTTTTTT.

The chain joins TRBV28 to TRBJ1-4, with no clear D. There are 15 residues in the CDR3. The germline V gene has CDR1 MDHEN and CDR2 SYDVKM. Trimming cost V 3 bases and J 0 bases, with 8 bases left between them. As DNA, the CDR3 is TGTGCCAGCAGTTTCCCTGGTGCAACTAATGAAAAACTGTTTTTT. Protein product: CASSFPGATNEKLFF.

This chain's CDR3 is CASSLEGAFYNYGYTF. CDR3 coding DNA: TGCGCCAGCAGCTTGGAGGGGGCCTTTTATAACTATGGCTACACCTTC. The genes are TRBV5-1 and TRBJ1-2, with TRBD1 matching over 7 bases. The V gene's germline CDR1 is SGHRS and CDR2 YFSETQ. The CDR3 loop spans 16 amino acids. The trim removed 0 bases at V and 1 base at J, leaving 6 bases unmatched.

This chain links TRBV29-1 with TRBJ2-3; 9 bases fit TRBD2. CDR3 length equals 14 residues. Germline lookup yields CDR1 SQVTM and CDR2 ANQGSEA. The V and J ends lost 1 base and 4 bases, in that order; junction bases with no gene match: 3. In nucleotides, the CDR3 is TGCAGCGTTGAAGGTAGCGGGAGTGCAGATACGCAGTATTTT. It translates to CSVEGSGSADTQYF.

A single count supports this clone. The J gene is TRBJ1-1, the V gene TRBV27, with a possible D match to TRBD1 (6 bases). From germline, CDR1 is MNHEY and CDR2 SMNVEV (reference sequence). Trimming took off 6 bases at V and 5 bases at J, with 16 bases between the two ends. The CDR3 is 14 residues long. The CDR3 DNA is TGTGCCAGCAGCCAGACAGGAAGGTGGACTGAAGCTTTCTTT. The encoded protein is CASSQTGRWTEAFF.

V and J are TRBV28 and TRBJ1-6, with TRBD1 identical over 9 bases. In germline, CDR1 is MDHEN, CDR2 SYDVKM. With V trimmed by 8 bases and J by 9 bases, 8 bases remained unmatched. This CDR3 contains 14 residues. CDR3 bases: TGTGCCAGCCGATCGGACAGGGGTAGTTCACCCCTCCACTTT. The encoded protein is CASRSDRGSSPLHF.

This chain connects TRBV7-2 to TRBJ2-1; no definite D call. The ends were cut back, 5 bases at V and 9 bases at J, with 26 bases in the middle. The CDR3 loop spans 17 amino acids. The germline V gene has CDR1 SGHTA and CDR2 FQGNSA. The CDR3 DNA is TGTGCCAGCAGCCAAGGTAACGCAGCCTTACCCCCCATTGAGCAGTTCTTC. Amino acid sequence: CASSQGNAALPPIEQFF.

The chain employs TRBV7-2 and TRBJ2-7; 10 bases map to TRBD1. Unmatched junction bases numbered 11, after V lost 3 bases and J lost 3 bases. CDR1 and CDR2 from the germline V gene are SGHTA and FQGNSA. The CDR3 runs 17 residues. CDR3: CASSFRASRDRGYEQYF. CDR3 DNA sequence: TGTGCCAGCAGCTTCAGGGCGTCTAGGGACAGGGGCTACGAGCAGTACTTC.

This clone occurred once. V and J are TRBV6-2 or TRBV6-3 and TRBJ2-1; 13 nucleotides line up with TRBD2. Germline CDR1 MNHEY, CDR2 SVGEGT. V shed 6 bases, J shed 0 bases, and the junction held 14 bases outside the gene matches. This CDR3 has 20 amino acids. Written as DNA, the CDR3 is TGTGCCAGCAGCCCCCAACTAGCGGGAGGGAGCTGGGGCTCCTACAATGAGCAGTTCTTC. Residues: CASSPQLAGGSWGSYNEQFF.

This chain joins TRBV13 and TRBJ2-2; 10 positions match TRBD2. This CDR3 region has 15 residues. Trimming removed 4 bases from V and 4 bases from J; junction bases left unmatched: 3. Looked up from germline, CDR1 is PRHDT and CDR2 is FYEKMQ (reference sequence). For the CDR3, the DNA is TGTGCCAGCAGCTATAGCGGGAGGAGCACCGGGGAGCTGTTTTTT. As protein: CASSYSGRSTGELFF.

The CDR3 is CASSPVDRGNSGNTIYF. The CDR3 DNA is TGTGCCAGCTCACCAGTAGACAGGGGCAACTCTGGAAACACCATATATTTT. The chain couples TRBV18 to TRBJ1-3; the match to TRBD1 covers 8 bases. CDR3 size: 17 residues. Germline lookup yields CDR1 KGHSH and CDR2 LQKENI. The trim removed 2 bases at V and 0 bases at J, leaving 6 bases unmatched.

The rearrangement joins TRBV5-1 to TRBJ2-2; weak D call: TRBD2 (5 bases). The ends were cut back, 4 bases at V and 7 bases at J, with 26 bases in the middle. Germline assignment: CDR1 SGHRS and CDR2 YFSETQ. CDR3 length equals 18 residues. The DNA for the CDR3 is TGCGCCAGCAGCGGGAGTCGAGTTCGGGTTAGGTCTGTCGGGGAGCTGTTTTTT. It yields the protein CASSGSRVRVRSVGELFF. Full variable domain (remainder filled in from reference TRBV5-1 and TRBJ2-2): KAGVTQTPRYLIKTRGQQVTLSCSPISGHRSVSWYQQTPGQGLQFLFEYFSETQRNKGNFPGRFSGRQFSNSRSEMNVSTLELGDSALYLCASSGSRVRVRSVGELFFGEGSRLTVL.

The J gene is TRBJ1-5, the V gene TRBV19; D remains unclear. This CDR3 comprises 16 residues. CDR1 LNHDA and CDR2 SQIVND come from the germline V gene (reference sequence). Trimming left V 3 bases short and J 3 bases short, with 15 bases between. In DNA, the CDR3 is TGTGCCAGTAGTATGGGTGGCCAGAGCCCCAATCAGCCCCAGCATTTT. Residues: CASSMGGQSPNQPQHF.

The chain employs TRBV15 and TRBJ1-5; D is undetermined. The germline V and J ends were trimmed by 8 bases and 2 bases, with 7 bases remaining between them. Germline V gives CDR1 LNHNV, CDR2 YYDKDF (reference sequence). This CDR3 comprises 12 residues. CDR3 protein: CATGQGNQPQHF. The CDR3 bases are TGTGCCACCGGTCAGGGCAATCAGCCCCAGCATTTT.

The chain is built from TRBV3-1 (or the pseudogene TRBV3-2) and TRBJ1-2, with 9 bases fitting TRBD1. CDR1 is LGHDT, CDR2 YNNKEL, per germline (reference sequence). The length of the CDR3 is 13 residues. With V trimmed by 3 bases and J by 6 bases, 2 bases remained unmatched. In nucleotides, the CDR3 is TGTGCCAGCAGCCACTGGGACAGGGATGGCTACACCTTC. This gives the protein CASSHWDRDGYTF.

V usage is TRBV24-1 and J usage is TRBJ2-5, with 12 nucleotides matching TRBD2. V shed 1 base and J 2 bases; nucleotides not matched to a gene: 1. The CDR3 runs 16 residues. Germline V gene sequence: CDR1 KGHDR, CDR2 SFDVKD. DNA of the CDR3: TGTGCCACCAGTGATTTAGGGACTAGCGGGCAAGAGACCCAGTACTTC. This encodes CATSDLGTSGQETQYF.

This clone appeared a single time. The V and J genes are TRBV30 and TRBJ2-3; a possible D gene is TRBD2 (6 bases). CDR3 length equals 12 residues. V lost 8 bases and J lost 2, with 11 bases in between. Looked up from germline, CDR1 is GTSNPN and CDR2 is SVGIG (reference sequence). The CDR3 spells CARRGYTDTQYF. The CDR3 region has the DNA TGTGCCCGACGGGGGTACACAGATACGCAGTATTTT.

This chain uses TRBV5-1 with TRBJ2-3; TRBD2 matches at 13 bases. V lost 0 bases to trimming and J lost 4 bases; unmatched junction nucleotides: 2. This CDR3 spans 16 amino acids. Germline CDR1 is SGHRS and CDR2 is YFSETQ. For the CDR3, the DNA is TGCGCCAGCAGCTTGGTACTAGCGGGAGGGCCAGATACGCAGTATTTT. Its translation: CASSLVLAGGPDTQYF.

The V gene is TRBV7-8, the J gene TRBJ2-5; D is undetermined. V lost 0 bases and J lost 9, with 14 bases in between. The length of the CDR3 is 14 residues. Looked up from germline, CDR1 is SGHVS and CDR2 is FQNEAQ. The CDR3 DNA reads TGTGCCAGCAGCTTAGCAGGACCCCAAGTGGCCCAGTACTTC. Translation gives CASSLAGPQVAQYF. Full variable domain (missing parts from reference TRBV7-8 and TRBJ2-5): GAGVSQSPRYKVAKRGQDVALRCDPISGHVSLFWYQQALGQGPEFLTYFQNEAQLDKSGLPSDRFFAERPEGSVSTLKIQRTQQEDSAVYLCASSLAGPQVAQYFGPGTRLLVL.

V and J are TRBV30 and TRBJ2-4; a weak D match, TRBD1 (6 bases). Germline lookup yields CDR1 GTSNPN and CDR2 SVGIG (reference sequence). The CDR3 spans 12 residues. Trimming removed 4 bases at V and 6 bases at J, with 10 bases between. CDR3 nucleotides: TGTGCCTGGAACGAACAGGGAAACATTCAGTACTTC. Translating it yields CAWNEQGNIQYF.

V gene TRBV19 combines with J gene TRBJ1-5, with 7 bases aligning to TRBD1. The V gene's germline CDR1 is LNHDA and CDR2 SQIVND (reference sequence). Trimming cost V 4 bases and J 4 bases; bases outside gene matches: 10. This CDR3 comprises 16 residues. CDR3 in DNA: TGTGCCAGTAGTAGGCTCCGGGACAGCTTAAATCAGCCCCAGCATTTT. As protein: CASSRLRDSLNQPQHF.